The 5 T cell receptor beta chains below come from one sample, sequenced in a study of T cells in Graves' hyperthyroidism and ophthalmopathy. The source material, RNA transcripts, was used to amplify TCR beta CDR3 regions. During a first-round RT-PCR of the TCR CDR3, the HTBI primer set was used. TCRdb reanalysed the multiplex PCR reads using MiXCR and keeps one entry per CDR3 protein. The data contain about 500,000 distinct CDR3 sequences, 15% to 20% of them singletons. Sequences were obtained from blood. All receptors come from a woman under 30 with Graves' ophthalmopathy.

This clonotype was seen many times. Sequence at one end of the junction differs from germline and may be a read error. The rearrangement uses TRBV27 and TRBJ2-7; D unresolved. In germline, CDR1 is MNHEY, CDR2 SMNVEV (reference sequence). The CDR3 contains 13 residues. For the CDR3, the DNA is TGTGCCAGCAGCTTATCGCCCTCCTACGAGCAGTACTTC. It codes for CASSLSPSYEQYF.

The genes are TRBV20-1 and TRBJ2-1; D is unclear. Trimming removed 6 bases from V and 1 base from J, with 19 bases in between. Germline assignment: CDR1 DFQATT and CDR2 SNEGSKA (reference sequence). The CDR3 runs 16 residues. CDR3: CSARVKRAESYNEQFF. The CDR3 DNA is TGCAGTGCCCGAGTTAAAAGGGCGGAGTCCTACAATGAGCAGTTCTTC.

Ten or more counts support this clonotype. This chain connects TRBV28 to TRBJ2-7; no firm D call. Germline CDR1 MDHEN, CDR2 SYDVKM. V was clipped by 1 base and J by 3 bases, with 19 bases between them. The length of the CDR3 is 17 residues. CDR3 loop: CASSLLTRLVVNYEQYF. CDR3 nucleotides: TGTGCCAGCAGTTTATTAACTCGGCTCGTAGTAAACTACGAGCAGTACTTC.

The V call is TRBV3-1, the J call TRBJ2-1, with 9 positions matching TRBD1. Trimming removed 7 bases from V and 2 bases from J; junction bases left unmatched: 6. The CDR3 sequence is 15 residues long. Germline V CDR1 and CDR2: LGHDT, YNNKEL (reference sequence). The CDR3 nucleotides are TGTGCCAGCACACATGGGACAGGGACCTACAATGAGCAGTTCTTC. Translation gives CASTHGTGTYNEQFF.

This clonotype was seen only a few times. One end of the junction varies from germline; a read error may be responsible. The rearrangement uses TRBV5-5 and TRBJ2-1; 7 bases agree with TRBD2. There are 16 residues in the CDR3. Germline V gene sequence: CDR1 SGHKS, CDR2 YYEKEE (reference sequence). The CDR3 bases are TGTGCCAGCAGCTTAAGAGTGCGGGAGAGCTACAATGGGCAGTTCTTC. Translating it yields CASSLRVRESYNGQFF.